This TCR beta chain was sequenced during a study of blood T cell repertoires in COVID-19. Cohort placement rested on clinical history that participants reported themselves. Germline V lookup: CDR1 SGHNT, CDR2 YYREEE (reference sequence). This CDR3 has 17 residues. V lost 4 bases and J lost 0, with 17 bases in between. Profiled with immunoSEQ multiplex PCR; TCRdb holds only in-frame clones, not every one. Of some 200,000 clones listed, roughly 90% are singletons. The receptor was derived from a middle-aged woman with acute COVID-19. The V and J genes are TRBV5-4 and TRBJ2-1; no definite D call. Sequenced input: PBMCs or T cells enriched from blood (not recorded which). In DNA, the CDR3 is TGTGCCAGCAGCCCTGGTCCCCGACATAGCTCCTACAATGAGCAGTTCTTC. Amino acids: CASSPGPRHSSYNEQFF.